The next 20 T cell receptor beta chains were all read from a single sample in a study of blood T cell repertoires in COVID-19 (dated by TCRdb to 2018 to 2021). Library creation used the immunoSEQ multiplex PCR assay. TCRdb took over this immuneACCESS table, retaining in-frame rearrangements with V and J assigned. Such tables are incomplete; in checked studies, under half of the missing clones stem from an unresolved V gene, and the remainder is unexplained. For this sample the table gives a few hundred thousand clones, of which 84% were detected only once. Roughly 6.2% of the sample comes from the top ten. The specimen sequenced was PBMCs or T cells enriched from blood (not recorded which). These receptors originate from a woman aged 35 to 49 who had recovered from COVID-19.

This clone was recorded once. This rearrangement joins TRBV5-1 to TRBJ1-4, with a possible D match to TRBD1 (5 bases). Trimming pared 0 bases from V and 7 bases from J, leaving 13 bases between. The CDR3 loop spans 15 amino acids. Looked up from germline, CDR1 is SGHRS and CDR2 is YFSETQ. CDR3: CASSLAGVTSEKLFF. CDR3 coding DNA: TGCGCCAGCAGCTTGGCGGGGGTAACGAGTGAAAAACTGTTTTTT.

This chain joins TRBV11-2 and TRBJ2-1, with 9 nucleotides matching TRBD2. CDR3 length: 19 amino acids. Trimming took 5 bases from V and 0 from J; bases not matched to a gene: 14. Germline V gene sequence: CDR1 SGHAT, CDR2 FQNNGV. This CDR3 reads CASSPGRLAEMSSYNEQFF. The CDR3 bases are TGTGCCAGCAGCCCCGGAAGACTAGCGGAAATGAGCTCCTACAATGAGCAGTTCTTC. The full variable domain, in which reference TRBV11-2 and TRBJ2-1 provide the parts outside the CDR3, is EAGVAQSPRYKIIEKRQSVAFWCNPISGHATLYWYQQILGQGPKLLIQFQNNGVVDDSQLPKDRFSAERLKGVDSTLKIQPAKLEDSAVYLCASSPGRLAEMSSYNEQFFGPGTRLTVL.

CDR3 sequence: CASRAGQGTDTQYF. The CDR3 DNA reads TGTGCCAGCAGGGCGGGACAGGGCACAGATACGCAGTATTTT. The rearrangement joins TRBV5-4 to TRBJ2-3; 8 bases map to TRBD1. Per germline, CDR1 SGHNT and CDR2 YYREEE (reference sequence). Unmatched junction bases numbered 3, after V lost 5 bases and J lost 1 base. The CDR3 is 14 residues long.

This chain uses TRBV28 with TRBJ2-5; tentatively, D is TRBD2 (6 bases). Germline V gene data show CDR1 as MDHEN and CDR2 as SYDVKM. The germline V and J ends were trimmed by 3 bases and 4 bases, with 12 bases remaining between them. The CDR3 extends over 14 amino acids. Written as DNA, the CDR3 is TGTGCCAGCAGTTTGTCCGGGGAGGTAGAGACCCAGTACTTC. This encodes CASSLSGEVETQYF.

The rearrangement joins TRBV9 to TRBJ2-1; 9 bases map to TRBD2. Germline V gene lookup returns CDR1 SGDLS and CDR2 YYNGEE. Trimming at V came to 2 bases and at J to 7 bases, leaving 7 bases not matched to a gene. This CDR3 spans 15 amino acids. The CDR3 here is CASSVVAGETNEQFF. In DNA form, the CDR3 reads TGTGCCAGCAGCGTCGTAGCGGGAGAAACGAATGAGCAGTTCTTC.

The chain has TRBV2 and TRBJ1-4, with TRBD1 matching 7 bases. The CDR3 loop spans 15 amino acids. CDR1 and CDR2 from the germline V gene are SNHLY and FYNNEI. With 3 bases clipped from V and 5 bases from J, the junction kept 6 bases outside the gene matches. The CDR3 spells CASSELTGTNEKLFF. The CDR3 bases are TGTGCCAGCAGTGAGCTGACAGGGACGAATGAAAAACTGTTTTTT.

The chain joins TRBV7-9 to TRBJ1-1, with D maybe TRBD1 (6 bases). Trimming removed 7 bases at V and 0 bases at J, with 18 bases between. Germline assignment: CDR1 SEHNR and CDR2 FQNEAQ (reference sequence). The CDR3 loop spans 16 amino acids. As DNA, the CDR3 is TGTGCCAGCAAAATCTTCGTCAGGGGCGTGAACACTGAAGCTTTCTTT. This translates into CASKIFVRGVNTEAFF.

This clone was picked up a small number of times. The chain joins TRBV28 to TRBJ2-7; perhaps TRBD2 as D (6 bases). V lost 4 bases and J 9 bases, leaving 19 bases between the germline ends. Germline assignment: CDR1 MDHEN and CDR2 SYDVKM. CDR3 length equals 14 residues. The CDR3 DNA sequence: TGTGCCAGCAGTTGGCCCGGGAGAACTGTGGGGCAGTACTTC. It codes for CASSWPGRTVGQYF.

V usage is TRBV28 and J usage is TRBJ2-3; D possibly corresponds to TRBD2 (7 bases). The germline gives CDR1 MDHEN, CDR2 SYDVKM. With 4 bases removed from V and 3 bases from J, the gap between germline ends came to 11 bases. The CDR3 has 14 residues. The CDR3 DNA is TGTGCCAGCAGTTCAAGCGGGACAACAGATACGCAGTATTTT. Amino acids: CASSSSGTTDTQYF.

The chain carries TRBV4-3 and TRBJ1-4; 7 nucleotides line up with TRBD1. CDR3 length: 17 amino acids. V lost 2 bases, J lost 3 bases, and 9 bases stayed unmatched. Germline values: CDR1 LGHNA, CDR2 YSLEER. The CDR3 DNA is TGCGCCAGCAGCCAAAGCTCCCACGGGACAGCTAATGAAAAACTGTTTTTT. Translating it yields CASSQSSHGTANEKLFF.

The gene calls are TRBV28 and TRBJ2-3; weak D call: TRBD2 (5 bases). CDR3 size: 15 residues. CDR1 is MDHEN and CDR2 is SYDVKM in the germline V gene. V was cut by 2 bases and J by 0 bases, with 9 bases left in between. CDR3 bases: TGTGCCAGCAGTTTAAGGGCGGGCAGCACAGATACGCAGTATTTT. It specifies CASSLRAGSTDTQYF.

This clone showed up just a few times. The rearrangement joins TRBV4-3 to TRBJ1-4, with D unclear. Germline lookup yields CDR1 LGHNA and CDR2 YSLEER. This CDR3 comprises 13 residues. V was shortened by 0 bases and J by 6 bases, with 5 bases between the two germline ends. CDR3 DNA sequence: TGCGCCAGCAGCCAAGATTCCTATGAAAAACTGTTTTTT. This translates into CASSQDSYEKLFF.

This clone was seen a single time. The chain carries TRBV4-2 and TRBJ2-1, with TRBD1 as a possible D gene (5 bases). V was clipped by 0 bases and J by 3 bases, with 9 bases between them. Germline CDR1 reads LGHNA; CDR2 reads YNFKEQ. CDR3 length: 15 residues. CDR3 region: CASSQEGQGYNEQFF. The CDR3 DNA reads TGTGCCAGCAGCCAAGAGGGCCAGGGCTACAATGAGCAGTTCTTC.

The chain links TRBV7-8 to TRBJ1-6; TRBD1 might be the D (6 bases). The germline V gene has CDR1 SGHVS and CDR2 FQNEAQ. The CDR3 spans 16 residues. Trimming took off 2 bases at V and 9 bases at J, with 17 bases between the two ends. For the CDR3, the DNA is TGTGCCAGCAGCTTATCGTCAGGGGACGGAAGTTCACCCCTCCACTTT. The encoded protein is CASSLSSGDGSSPLHF.

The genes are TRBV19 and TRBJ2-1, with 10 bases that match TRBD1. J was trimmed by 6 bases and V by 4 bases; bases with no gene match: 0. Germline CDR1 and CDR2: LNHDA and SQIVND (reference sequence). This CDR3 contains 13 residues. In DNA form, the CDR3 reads TGTGCCAGTAGTAGGGACAGGGGCAATGAGCAGTTCTTC. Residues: CASSRDRGNEQFF.

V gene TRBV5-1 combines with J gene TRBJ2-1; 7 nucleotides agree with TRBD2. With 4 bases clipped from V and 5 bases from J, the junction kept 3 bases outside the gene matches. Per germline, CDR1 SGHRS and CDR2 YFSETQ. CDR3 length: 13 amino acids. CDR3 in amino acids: CASSRGLDNEQFF. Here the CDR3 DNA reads TGCGCCAGCAGCAGAGGACTAGACAATGAGCAGTTCTTC.

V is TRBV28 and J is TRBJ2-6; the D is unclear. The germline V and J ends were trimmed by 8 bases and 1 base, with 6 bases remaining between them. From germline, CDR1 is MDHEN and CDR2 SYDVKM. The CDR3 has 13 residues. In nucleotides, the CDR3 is TGTGCCAGCCAATTGTCTGGGGCCAACGTCCTGACTTTC. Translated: CASQLSGANVLTF.

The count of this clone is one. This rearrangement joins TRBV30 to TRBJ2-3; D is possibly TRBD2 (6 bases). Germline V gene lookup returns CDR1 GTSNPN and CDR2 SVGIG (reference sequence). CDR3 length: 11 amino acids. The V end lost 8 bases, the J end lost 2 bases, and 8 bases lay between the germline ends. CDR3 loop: CAGGVTDTQYF. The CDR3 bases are TGTGCCGGCGGGGTCACAGATACGCAGTATTTT.

Here the CDR3 reads CASSGRGGTSGPHNEQFF. The CDR3 nucleotides are TGCGCCAGCAGTGGGCGGGGTGGGACTAGCGGCCCACACAATGAGCAGTTCTTC. The chain uses TRBV10-2 and TRBJ2-1, with 11 positions matching TRBD2. The CDR3 contains 18 residues. The ends lost 4 bases at V and 5 bases at J; junction bases unmatched: 13. Germline V gives CDR1 WSHSY, CDR2 SAAADI.

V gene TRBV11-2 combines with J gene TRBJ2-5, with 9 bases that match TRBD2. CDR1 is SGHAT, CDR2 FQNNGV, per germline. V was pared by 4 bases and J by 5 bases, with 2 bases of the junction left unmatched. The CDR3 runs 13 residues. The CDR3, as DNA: TGTGCCAGCAGCTACGGGACTAGCGAGACCCAGTACTTC. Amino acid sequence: CASSYGTSETQYF.